This record looks at one T cell receptor (beta chain) sequence and its context. Its antigen remains unidentified. The source of the sample is a study of T-cell memory formation after mild COVID-19. TCRdb analysed the 5' RACE reads with MiXCR anew, one entry per CDR3 protein. The table records hundreds of thousands of distinct CDR3 sequences, 15% to 20% of them present only once. Findings and limits, study-wide: Pre-infection memory contained some responding clones, which suggested that cross-reactive memory had joined. Whereas later expanders leaned CD4+, clones contracting day 15 to 85 showed a balanced CD4/CD8 makeup.

Germline CDR1 reads SGHTA; CDR2 reads FQGNSA. The J segment lost 7 bases and the V segment lost 2 bases, leaving 10 bases of the junction unmatched. This CDR3 is built from 16 residues. The source of this sequence is a man between 18 and 35 years old who had mild COVID-19 (a few samples of this study predate the infection). Cell type and time point are not known. The chain uses TRBV7-2 and TRBJ2-1; 8 nucleotides match TRBD2. The material sequenced was PBMCs or a T cell subset sorted from them (not recorded which). The CDR3 coding sequence is TGTGCCAGCAGCTTATCTCGGGGGGGCCTGGGAAATGAGCAGTTCTTC. Protein product: CASSLSRGGLGNEQFF.